A single sample is the source of the 3 T cell receptor beta chains below, sequenced in a study of shared clonotypes between healthy human individuals. Terminally differentiated effector memory CD45RA+ cells were excluded by CCR7 positive selection of CD45RO-negative cells. TCRdb's copy holds only in-frame clones and misses some; the assay was immunoSEQ multiplex PCR. The table includes about 680,000 clones, about 92% detected once. The sample comprised naive CD8+ T cells sorted from blood. These receptors all stem from a man aged 25-45 years in good health.

The chain has TRBV11-2 and TRBJ2-7, with 8 bases matching TRBD1. This CDR3 is built from 15 residues. Trimming at V came to 5 bases and at J to 5 bases, leaving 11 bases not matched to a gene. Per germline, CDR1 SGHAT and CDR2 FQNNGV. This CDR3 is CASSADRGPGNEQYF. In DNA, the CDR3 is TGTGCCAGCAGCGCAGACAGGGGACCGGGGAACGAGCAGTACTTC.

The gene calls are TRBV4-1 and TRBJ2-1; 7 bases map to TRBD2. In germline, CDR1 is MGHRA, CDR2 YSYEKL. CDR3 length: 16 residues. V dropped 5 bases and J dropped 3; count of bases not matched to a gene: 10. This chain's CDR3 is CASSIRAAGDYNEQFF. Written as DNA, the CDR3 is TGCGCCAGCAGCATAAGGGCGGCGGGAGACTACAATGAGCAGTTCTTC.

V and J are TRBV25-1 and TRBJ2-7; 9 bases are a match to TRBD2. The CDR3 runs to 14 residues. With 6 bases clipped from V and 2 bases from J, the junction kept 5 bases outside the gene matches. The germline V gene has CDR1 MGHDK and CDR2 SYGVNS. The CDR3 protein is CASSWTSETYEQYF. The CDR3 nucleotides are TGTGCCAGCAGCTGGACTAGCGAGACCTACGAGCAGTACTTC.